Listed below are T cell receptor beta chains from one sample, sequenced in a study of blood T cell repertoires in COVID-19. Clones were sequenced by immunoSEQ multiplex PCR, and TCRdb holds only the in-frame ones, with some missing. The sample consists of fewer than 350,000 clones, approximately 91% of them appearing once. The sequencing input was PBMCs or T cells enriched from blood (not recorded which). These receptors were obtained from a middle-aged woman with acute COVID-19. The CDR3 runs from the conserved cysteine through the conserved F or W. D genes are given only for firm matches. Clone size is not always given. Where it is, it says once, few, many or a class for expanded clones.

V gene	D gene	J gene	clone size	CDR3 protein	CDR3 DNA
TRBV6-5	.	TRBJ1-1	once	CASRAERENTEAFF	TGTGCCAGCAGAGCGGAAAGGGAGAACACTGAAGCTTTCTTT
TRBV7-3	TRBD2	TRBJ2-1	.	CASSPLAGEYNEQFF	TGTGCCAGCAGCCCCCTAGCGGGAGAGTACAATGAGCAGTTCTTC
TRBV6-4	TRBD2	TRBJ2-5	.	CASSPSGRNQETQYF	TGTGCCAGCAGTCCAAGCGGGAGGAACCAAGAGACCCAGTACTTC
TRBV3-1/TRBV3-2	.	TRBJ1-1	few	CASSLKAVKKAFF	TGTGCCAGCAGCCTCAAGGCGGTTAAGAAGGCTTTCTTT
TRBV5-4	TRBD2	TRBJ2-7	.	CASSPGGPKEQYF	TGTGCCAGCAGCCCGGGAGGTCCAAAGGAGCAGTACTTC
TRBV9	.	TRBJ1-6	.	CASSRGFNSPLHF	TGTGCCAGCAGTCGGGGGTTCAATTCACCCCTCCACTTT
TRBV29-1	.	TRBJ1-2	.	CSVENSGYTF	TGCAGCGTTGAAAATTCGGGCTACACCTTC
TRBV24-1	.	TRBJ2-1	.	CATSGGPASYNEQFF	TGTGCCACCAGTGGGGGCCCTGCGTCCTACAATGAGCAGTTCTTC
TRBV5-1	.	TRBJ1-6	once	CASSLGQDHSPLHF	TGCGCCAGCAGCTTGGGACAGGATCATTCACCCCTCCACTTT
TRBV4-1	TRBD2	TRBJ2-1	.	CASSQDGRGGIRNEQFF	TGCGCCAGCAGCCAAGATGGTCGGGGAGGGATACGCAATGAGCAGTTCTTC
TRBV6-5	TRBD1	TRBJ1-4	.	CASSYLQGATNEKLFF	TGTGCCAGCAGTTACTTACAGGGGGCAACTAATGAAAAACTGTTTTTT
TRBV7-9	TRBD2	TRBJ2-1	.	CASSLLAGAYNEQFF	TGTGCCAGCAGCCTCCTAGCGGGAGCCTACAATGAGCAGTTCTTC
TRBV5-1	.	TRBJ1-2	once	CASTPGGADYGYTF	TGCGCCAGCACCCCAGGAGGGGCGGACTATGGCTACACCTTC
TRBV14	.	TRBJ2-2	.	CASRRSGNTGELFF	TGTGCCAGCAGACGTAGCGGGAACACCGGGGAGCTGTTTTTT
TRBV9	.	TRBJ2-1	.	CASSETGINEQFF	TGTGCCAGCAGCGAAACAGGGATCAATGAGCAGTTCTTC
TRBV29-1	TRBD1	TRBJ1-1	once	CSVEGQGRYTEAFF	TGCAGCGTTGAAGGACAGGGTAGGTACACTGAAGCTTTCTTT
TRBV5-4	.	TRBJ1-1	once	CASSLIGSNTEAFF	TGTGCCAGCAGCTTGATCGGGTCCAACACTGAAGCTTTCTTT
TRBV5-1	.	TRBJ1-3	once	CASSRDSSGNTIYF	TGCGCCAGCAGCCGAGACAGCTCTGGAAACACCATATATTTT
TRBV7-2	.	TRBJ1-3	.	CASSFSTGYSGNTIYF	TGTGCCAGCAGCTTCTCCACAGGCTACTCTGGAAACACCATATATTTT
TRBV28	TRBD1	TRBJ1-1	.	CASRPRTGMNTEAFF	TGTGCCAGCAGACCCAGGACAGGGATGAACACTGAAGCTTTCTTT
TRBV5-4	TRBD1	TRBJ2-2	.	CASSNGGQGKAGELFF	TGTGCCAGCAGCAACGGGGGACAGGGGAAGGCCGGGGAGCTGTTTTTT
TRBV5-1	.	TRBJ1-1	once	CASSVTGHTEAFF	TGCGCCAGCAGCGTAACAGGGCACACTGAAGCTTTCTTT